This T cell receptor beta chain was identified during a study of immune cell composition in non-small cell lung cancer (dated by TCRdb to the late 2010s). For the wider study: Histologic subtype was assigned using H&E plus p63, CK5, Napsin A and TTF-1 immunohistochemistry, mainly lung adenocarcinoma or squamous cell carcinoma. TCR-beta sequencing (Adaptive Biotechnologies) was performed on a few dozen paired NSCLC tumour and non-adjacent lung specimens plus 26 tumour-only specimens. In supplementary cohort #1, which comprised 10 lung adenocarcinoma cases, paired tumour/lung TCR-beta sequencing was performed and TIL populations were generated so that tumour reactivity could be assessed. Several tumour specimens that had TCR-beta data belonged to rare histological subtypes and were left out of the subtype comparisons. Results the study describes overall, beyond this receptor: Compared with lung adenocarcinoma tumours, lung squamous cell carcinoma showed significantly higher Top 10 clone scores and productive clonality. No significant correlation was found between tumour TCR-beta clonality and smoking pack-years. The reactivity cohort was only approximately eleven cases, and tumour-reactive clones were not shown to share sequences with the dominant in vivo tumour-associated clones. In approximately nine adenocarcinoma cases, a strong correlation was found between maximal tumour-associated clone frequency and TIL tumour reactivity, whereas no such correlation was found between overall clonality and TIL tumour reactivity. Tumour-associated clones >0.5% were found in nearly half of NSCLC cases, namely in more than 25% of adenocarcinomas versus 75% of squamous carcinomas.

A two-step multiplex PCR was used to amplify TCR-beta CDR3 regions from genomic DNA, and Illumina-compatible adaptors were added in the second step. TCR-beta immunosequencing was performed on an Illumina platform as a commercial immunoSEQ service. The published analysis was carried out like this. Repertoires were described by productive clonality and by Top 10 Clones, which is the percentage of T-cell templates coming from the ten most frequent sequences. Productive clonality ranged from 0 to 1, with 1 indicating a monoclonal population. Tumour-associated clones were defined as sequences comprising at least 0.1% of tumour T-cell templates but absent from matched non-adjacent lung, identified via log10 scatter plots. Student's t-tests were used for two-group comparisons, ANOVA for comparisons across stages, and linear regression for relationships, with analyses done in GraphPad Prism7 and R. Here the immuneACCESS table is served through TCRdb, limited to in-frame sequences with V and J called. Missing clones are a known gap in these copies; in checked studies unresolved V genes cover under half, and the rest lacks a known reason. V, J and clone size reflect that table, while D and trimming were determined from the DNA. The sample has about 9,000 clones on record, roughly 79% of them singletons. The ten largest clones add up to 9.4% of the sample.

About this clone: Its cognate antigen has yet to be identified. One base away there is no much larger clone; base qualities are not given.

Genomic DNA was isolated with the QIAamp DNA kit from frozen aliquots of single-cell suspensions that had not been sorted. The tumour samples consisted of non-small cell lung cancer tissue that had been surgically resected. Tissues arrived within 2 hours after resection and were immediately processed into single-cell suspensions. Tissue was mechanically dissociated and enzymatically digested with DNase I, collagenase I and hyaluronidase for approximately 30 minutes at 37 °C, then filtered and RBC-lysed. Taken from cysteine to phenylalanine, the CDR3 has 17 residues. Here the CDR3 DNA is all that survives: 51 bases in frame from base 1. Germline trimming amounts to 1 base on V and 2 bases on J, with 6 as the count of junction bases outside the gene matches. CDR1 and CDR2 (LNHNV, YYDKDF) derive from the germline V gene (reference sequence).

The chain links TRBV15 with TRBJ2-3, with 10 central nucleotides matching TRBD2. The TCR originated in a human donor with non-small cell lung cancer. Sequenced sample: lung tumor tissue. The nucleotide sequence is TGTGCCACCAGCAGAGTCGTAGCGGGGGGCCTCACAGATACGCAGTATTTT. Its translation is CATSRVVAGGLTDTQYF.